This TCR beta chain came from a study of human T cells and chemical hapten exposure. Across the whole study: On the upper back, patch tests were applied with 0.01% DPC and read at 6 days. Yields of TCR per sample differed, chiefly owing to small differences in pooled library volume.

Germline CDR1 is MNHNY and CDR2 is SVGAGI (reference sequence). The CDR3 sequence is 12 residues long. V shed 5 bases and J shed 7 bases, with 12 bases lying between them. The study's findings and limits: Those TCRs sitting above 1 in 1000 frequency stayed the same with DPC sensitization.

As to time point: patch test 2, 6 weeks after DPC sensitization. Indicated treatment: therapeutic diphenylcyclopropenone sensitization with weekly scalp DPC. Library preparation tagged each individual cDNA molecule with a unique molecular identifier. TCRdb reprocessed the RACE reads with MiXCR, giving one entry per CDR3 protein. This repertoire shows about 26,000 distinct CDR3 sequences, approximately 10% found once; its top ten account for approximately 7%. This clonotype was detected many times. Its specificity is unknown. This clonotype originated in a man younger than 45 with alopecia areata. Some clones in this sample may be carry-over from other donors' samples. The specimen comprised whole blood, sampled in connection with sensitization to the hapten diphenylcyclopropenone (DPC). This chain uses TRBV6-6 with TRBJ2-7; D is uncertain. The CDR3 coding sequence is TGTGCCAGCAGTCCCCCGCTCTCGGAGCAGTACTTC. Its protein is CASSPPLSEQYF.